The clone carrying this TCR beta chain turned up a few times. Its antigen is not known. This entry belongs to a study of neurological immune-mediated disorders. Findings and caveats of the study: HTLV-1-associated myelopathy led in TCR clonal expansion, while multiple sclerosis ranked lowest, below healthy controls.

Documented time point: longitudinal time-point 2. The unsorted libraries originated from 2 million PBMCs that had been stored at -80 C. Over 190 million TCR-beta sequences from 15-18 subjects were obtained in each sequencing run. MiXCR was run by TCRdb on the 5' RACE reads, yielding one entry per CDR3 protein. The sample has over 30,000 distinct CDR3 sequences, less than 15% seen once; the top ten hold under 2.5%. Germline V gives CDR1 LNHDA, CDR2 SQIVND (reference sequence). V dropped 5 bases and J dropped 5; count of bases not matched to a gene: 8. The CDR3 is 15 amino acids. The J gene is TRBJ2-1, the V gene TRBV19; 8 nucleotides match TRBD1. The source is a woman between 40 and 50 years old in good health. Sequenced sample: PBMCs. CDR3 coding DNA: TGTGCCAGTAGTCAGTTAGGACAGGGAGACAATGAGCAGTTCTTC. Translating it yields CASSQLGQGDNEQFF.